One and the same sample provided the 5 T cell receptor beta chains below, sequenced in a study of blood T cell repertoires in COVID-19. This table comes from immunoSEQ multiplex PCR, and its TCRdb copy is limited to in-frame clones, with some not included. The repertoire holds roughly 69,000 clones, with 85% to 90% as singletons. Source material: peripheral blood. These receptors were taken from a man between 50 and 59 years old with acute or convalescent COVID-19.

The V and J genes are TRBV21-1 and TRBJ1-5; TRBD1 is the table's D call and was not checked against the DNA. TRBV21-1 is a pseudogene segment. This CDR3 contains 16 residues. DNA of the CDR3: TGTGCCACCGAGCAATTCCGGACAGGGAGCAATCAGCCCCAGCATTTT. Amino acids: CATEQFRTGSNQPQHF.

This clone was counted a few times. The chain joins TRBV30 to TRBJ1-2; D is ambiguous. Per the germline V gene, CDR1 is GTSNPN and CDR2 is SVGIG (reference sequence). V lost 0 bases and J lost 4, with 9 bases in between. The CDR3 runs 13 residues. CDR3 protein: CAWSVMAGYGYTF. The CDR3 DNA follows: TGTGCCTGGAGTGTAATGGCAGGCTATGGCTACACCTTC.

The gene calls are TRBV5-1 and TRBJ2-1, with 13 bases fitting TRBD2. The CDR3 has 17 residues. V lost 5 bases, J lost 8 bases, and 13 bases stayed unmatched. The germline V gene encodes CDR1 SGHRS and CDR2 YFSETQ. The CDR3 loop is CASSARTSGRGWDEQFF. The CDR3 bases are TGCGCCAGCAGTGCAAGGACTAGCGGGAGAGGTTGGGATGAGCAGTTCTTC.

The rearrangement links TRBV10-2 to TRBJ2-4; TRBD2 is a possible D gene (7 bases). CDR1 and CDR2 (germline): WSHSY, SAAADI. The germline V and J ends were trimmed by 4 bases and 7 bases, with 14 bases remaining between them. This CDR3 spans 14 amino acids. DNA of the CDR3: TGCGCCAGCAGTGCCGCGGGGGCTGGGAACATTCAGTACTTC. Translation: CASSAAGAGNIQYF.

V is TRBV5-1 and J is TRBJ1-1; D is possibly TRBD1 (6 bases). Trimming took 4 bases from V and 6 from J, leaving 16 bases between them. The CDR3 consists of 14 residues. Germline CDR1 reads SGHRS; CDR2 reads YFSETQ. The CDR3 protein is CASSKNREGAEAFF. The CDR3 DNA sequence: TGCGCCAGCAGCAAAAACAGGGAGGGGGCTGAAGCTTTCTTT.